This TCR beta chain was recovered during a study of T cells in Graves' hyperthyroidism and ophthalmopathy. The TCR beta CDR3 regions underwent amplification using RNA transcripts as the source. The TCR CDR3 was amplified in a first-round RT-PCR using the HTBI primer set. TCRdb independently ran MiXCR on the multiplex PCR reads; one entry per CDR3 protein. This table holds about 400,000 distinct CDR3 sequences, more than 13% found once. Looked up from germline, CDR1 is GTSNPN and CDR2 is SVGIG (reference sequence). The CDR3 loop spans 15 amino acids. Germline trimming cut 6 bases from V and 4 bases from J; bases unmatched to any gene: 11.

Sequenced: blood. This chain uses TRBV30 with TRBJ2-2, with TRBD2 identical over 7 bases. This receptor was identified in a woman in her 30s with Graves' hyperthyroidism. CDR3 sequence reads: CACGLGRRGTGELFF. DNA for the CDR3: TGTGCCTGCGGACTAGGGCGGAGAGGCACCGGGGAGCTGTTTTTT. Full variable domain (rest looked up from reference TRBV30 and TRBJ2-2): SQTIHQWPATLVQPVGSPLSLECTVEGTSNPNLYWYRQAAGRGLQLLFYSVGIGQISSEVPQNLSASRPQDRQFILSSKKLLLSDSGFYLCACGLGRRGTGELFFGEGSRLTVL.